Listed below are T cell receptor beta chains from one sample, sequenced in a study of CD4 T cells in relation to SARS-CoV-2 and coronaviruses. The protocol was immunoSEQ multiplex PCR, while the TCRdb copy is restricted to in-frame clones and leaves out a portion. The sample holds about 22,000 clones, around four fifths seen once. No antigens are known for them. Material: CD4+ T cells from PBMCs, cultured in vitro. All receptors derive from a human donor in good health. Both conserved end residues are part of each CDR3. A D gene is named only where the DNA matches it firmly. Rows give clone size only sometimes, using once, few, many, or a class for an expanded clone.

V,J,D,size,DNA,CDR3
TRBV7-8,TRBJ2-3,.,.,TGTGCCAGCAGCTCACAGGGTCTCGGGGGTAGCACAGATACGCAGTATTTT,CASSSQGLGGSTDTQYF
TRBV13,TRBJ1-6,.,.,TGTGCCAGCAGCTTGTCCCCGGGGCCCCTCCACTTT,CASSLSPGPLHF
TRBV5-1,TRBJ1-2,.,.,TGCGCCAGCAGCCTACAGACAGGAGCTAACTATGGCTACACCTTC,CASSLQTGANYGYTF
TRBV3-1/TRBV3-2,TRBJ1-2,.,.,TGTGCCAGCAGCCAAGATCCCCAGCACCGTAACTATGGCTACACCTTC,CASSQDPQHRNYGYTF
TRBV28,TRBJ2-7,.,.,TGTGCCAGCAGTTTAAGGGACTCCTGGGCCTACGAGCAGTACTTC,CASSLRDSWAYEQYF
TRBV4-2,TRBJ1-2,.,.,TGTGCCAGCAGCCAAGGGCCCCCCCAAACAGGGACTAACTATGGCTACACCTTC,CASSQGPPQTGTNYGYTF
TRBV30,TRBJ1-1,TRBD1,.,TGTGCCTGGGGAAAGGACAGGAGGACTGAAGCTTTCTTT,CAWGKDRRTEAFF
TRBV30,TRBJ2-4,.,.,TGTGCCTGGAGTGGTGAACAAAGCTCAGCCAAAAACATTCAGTACTTC,CAWSGEQSSAKNIQYF
TRBV5-1,TRBJ2-7,TRBD2,.,TGCGCCAGCAGCGAGACTAGCGGGAGTAATCCCGAGCAGTACTTC,CASSETSGSNPEQYF
TRBV19,TRBJ2-7,.,.,TGTGCCAGTAGTATTGGTGGCAGGTCCTACGAGCAGTACTTC,CASSIGGRSYEQYF
TRBV9,TRBJ2-7,.,.,TGTGCCAGCAGCGTCGGCGGGCGCACTTCCTACGAGCAGTACTTC,CASSVGGRTSYEQYF
TRBV5-1,TRBJ2-1,.,.,TGCGCCAGCAGCCCAACTGGAGACGGTGCGGATGAGCAGTTCTTC,CASSPTGDGADEQFF
TRBV5-6,TRBJ1-4,.,.,TGTGCCAGCAGCTTGGTCACGAATGAAAAACTGTTTTTT,CASSLVTNEKLFF
TRBV5-6,TRBJ2-7,.,.,TGTGCCAGCAGCTTACGGGTGGTTGAGGAGCAGTACTTC,CASSLRVVEEQYF
TRBV3-1/TRBV3-2,TRBJ2-2,.,once,TGTGCCAGCAGTCGCGATTCACGCGTCACCGGGGAGCTGTTTTTT,CASSRDSRVTGELFF
TRBV5-1,TRBJ2-5,.,.,TGCGCCAGCAGCTTGGCAGGAAAAGAGACCCAGTACTTC,CASSLAGKETQYF
TRBV7-8,TRBJ1-2,.,.,TGTGCCAGCAGCTTGGGACGTCCGGATGGAGGCTACACCTTC,CASSLGRPDGGYTF
TRBV5-4,TRBJ1-1,.,once,TGTGCCAGCAGTTCACGGTCCGTTACTGAAGCTTTCTTT,CASSSRSVTEAFF
TRBV18,TRBJ1-1,.,.,TGTGCCAGCTCACCACCGGACAGGAACACTGAAGCTTTCTTT,CASSPPDRNTEAFF
TRBV6-5,TRBJ2-5,.,.,TGTGCCAGCAGTTACTCTAGGGGACCGGGACAAGAGACCCAGTACTTC,CASSYSRGPGQETQYF
TRBV10-1,TRBJ2-5,.,.,TGCGCCAGCAGTGACCGTTCGGATCGGGCGCAAGAGACCCAGTACTTC,CASSDRSDRAQETQYF
TRBV7-9,TRBJ2-7,.,once,TGTGCCAGCAGCTTAGTACGGGGGGCTGAAGAGCAGTACTTC,CASSLVRGAEEQYF
TRBV11-2,TRBJ2-5,.,.,TGTGCCAGCAGCTTAGGGGGGAGTGAGACCCAGTACTTC,CASSLGGSETQYF
TRBV9,TRBJ2-1,.,.,TGTGCCAGCAGCGTCAGAGGGACCCCTTCCTACAATGAGCAGTTCTTC,CASSVRGTPSYNEQFF
TRBV19,TRBJ2-2,.,.,TGTGCCAGTAGTATAGTAGCGAACACCGGGGAGCTGTTTTTT,CASSIVANTGELFF
TRBV7-9,TRBJ1-4,TRBD1,.,TGTGCCAGCAGCTTAGGGTCAGGGGGGCATGAAAAACTGTTTTTT,CASSLGSGGHEKLFF
TRBV5-4,TRBJ2-5,TRBD2,.,TGTGCCAGCAGCCGGACTAGCGGGGCTCTCTGGGAGACCCAGTACTTC,CASSRTSGALWETQYF
TRBV18,TRBJ2-1,.,.,TGTGCCAGCTCACCACTTCGGGATTACTACAATGAGCAGTTCTTC,CASSPLRDYYNEQFF
TRBV6-5,TRBJ2-7,.,.,TGTGCCAGCAGATACGCGACAGTCTCCTACGAGCAGTACTTC,CASRYATVSYEQYF
TRBV4-1,TRBJ1-2,.,.,TGCGCCAGCAGCCAAGATCGGGTTAACTATGGCTACACCTTC,CASSQDRVNYGYTF
TRBV10-1,TRBJ2-2,.,.,TGCGCCAGCAGTGTAACGACTCTGGGAACCGGGGAGCTGTTTTTT,CASSVTTLGTGELFF
TRBV7-9,TRBJ1-1,.,.,TGTGCCAGCATGCAGTGGGGCACTGAAGCTTTCTTT,CASMQWGTEAFF
TRBV3-1/TRBV3-2,TRBJ2-7,TRBD2,.,TGTGCCAGCAGCCAAAATTCCGGGGGGTCCTACGAGCAGTACTTC,CASSQNSGGSYEQYF
TRBV20-1,TRBJ2-1,.,.,TGCAGTGCTAAGGCGGGCAACGGTCGGTTCTTC,CSAKAGNGRFF
TRBV7-2,TRBJ2-1,TRBD2,.,TGTGCCAGCAGCTTAACGGCTAGCGGGAGGAATGAGCAGTTCTTC,CASSLTASGRNEQFF
TRBV3-1/TRBV3-2,TRBJ1-1,TRBD1,.,TGTGCCAGCAACCGGGTGGACAGGGGGCTTACTGAAGCTTTCTTT,CASNRVDRGLTEAFF
TRBV5-5,TRBJ2-7,.,.,TGTGCCAGTAGTACCGCCCACGGCCAGGTCGAGCAGTACTTC,CASSTAHGQVEQYF
TRBV19,TRBJ1-1,.,.,TGTGCCAGTACCCCGGGGGGGACCAATAGTAACACTGAAGCTTTCTTT,CASTPGGTNSNTEAFF
TRBV29-1,TRBJ2-7,.,.,TGCAGCGCGGACGGGGTTGCAGGGACCTACGAGCAGTACTTC,CSADGVAGTYEQYF
TRBV19,TRBJ2-1,TRBD2,.,TGTGCCAGTAGCACTAGCGTCGAGCAGTTCTTC,CASSTSVEQFF
TRBV11-3,TRBJ2-3,.,.,TGTGCCAGCAGCTTAGGTTCTTCGAACCGGGACGGCACAGATACGCAGTATTTT,CASSLGSSNRDGTDTQYF
TRBV7-2,TRBJ2-2,TRBD2,.,TGTGCCAGCAGCCGTACCGGGACTAGCGTCACCGGGGAGCTGTTTTTT,CASSRTGTSVTGELFF
TRBV6-1,TRBJ1-4,.,.,TGTGCCAGCAGTGAATTAGGGGCGGGTGAAAAACTGTTTTTT,CASSELGAGEKLFF
TRBV6-2/TRBV6-3,TRBJ2-1,TRBD2,once,TGTGCCAGCAGTTACGCGACTAGCGGGAGAAGGTATGAGCAGTTCTTC,CASSYATSGRRYEQFF
TRBV5-1,TRBJ1-2,TRBD1,.,TGCGCCAGCAGCTTGGCACAGGGGGCTTCTAACTATGGCTACACCTTC,CASSLAQGASNYGYTF
TRBV24-1,TRBJ2-1,TRBD2,.,TGTGCCACCAGTGCCGAACAGGGTGTAGCGGGAAGCTCCTACAATGAGCAGTTCTTC,CATSAEQGVAGSSYNEQFF